This entry concerns a single T cell receptor (beta chain). The data were obtained in a study of shared clonotypes between healthy human individuals. This CDR3 is 13 amino acids long. Between the trimmed V and J ends, which lost 7 bases and 3 bases, there was a span of 13 bases. CDR1 and CDR2 (germline): LNHDA, SQIVND (reference sequence). Profiled with immunoSEQ multiplex PCR; TCRdb holds only in-frame clones, not every one. Seen here are over 2 million clones, just under 95% observed once, and the top ten hold 0.85% to 1.3%. Naive CD8 cells lacked CD45RO and underwent positive selection for CCR7, leaving out terminally differentiated effector memory CD45RA+ cells.

The chain recombines TRBV19 with TRBJ2-7, with D possibly matching TRBD2 (6 bases). The receptor was derived from a man between 18 and 35 years old in good health. The source material was naive CD8+ T cells sorted from blood. DNA for the CDR3: TGTGCCAGTAAGGGTCGGGAGTTCTACGAGCAGTACTTC. Translating it yields CASKGREFYEQYF.